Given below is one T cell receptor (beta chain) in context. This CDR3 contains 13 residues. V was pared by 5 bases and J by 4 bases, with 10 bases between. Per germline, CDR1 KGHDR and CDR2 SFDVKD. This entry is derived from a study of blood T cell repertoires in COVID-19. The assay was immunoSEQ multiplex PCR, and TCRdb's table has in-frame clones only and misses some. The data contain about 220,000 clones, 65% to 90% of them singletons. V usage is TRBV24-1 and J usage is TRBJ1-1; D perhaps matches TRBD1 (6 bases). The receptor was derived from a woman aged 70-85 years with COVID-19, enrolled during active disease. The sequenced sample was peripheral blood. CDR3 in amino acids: CATSVQGSTEAFF. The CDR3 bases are TGTGCCACCAGTGTCCAGGGGAGCACTGAAGCTTTCTTT.